These T cell receptor beta chains were read from a single sample in a study of blood T cell repertoires in COVID-19. Sequenced by immunoSEQ multiplex PCR; TCRdb stores in-frame clones only, minus some. The data show a few hundred thousand clones, 80% to 90% seen once. The sample comprised PBMCs or T cells enriched from blood (not recorded which). The source of these receptors is a woman aged 40 to 50 with acute COVID-19. The CDR3 runs from the conserved cysteine through the conserved F or W. The D gene is left open where the match is weak. Not every row has a clone size; where given, it reads once, few, many or a size class.

CDR3aa	abundance	d_gene	v_gene	j_gene
CASSFSGRAPHEQYF	-	TRBD2	TRBV10-2	TRBJ2-7
CASSFLGTGVTEAFF	-	TRBD1	TRBV7-9	TRBJ1-1
CASSYGTVPYEQYF	-	TRBD1	TRBV6-5	TRBJ2-7
CASSLPSYRGNEQFF	-	-	TRBV18	TRBJ2-1
CASSINRGKLFF	-	-	TRBV27	TRBJ1-4
CASSASPHQNYGYTF	few	-	TRBV9	TRBJ1-2
CASSLGPEAQHF	-	-	TRBV7-9	TRBJ1-5
CASSFGRGVNTEAFF	-	-	TRBV5-5	TRBJ1-1
CASSLPGTSQYF	-	-	TRBV7-9	TRBJ2-5
CASSQVPTSGHQETQYF	-	TRBD2	TRBV4-1	TRBJ2-5
CASTRQAYGANVLTF	-	-	TRBV19	TRBJ2-6
CASSSGTLTYEQYF	-	-	TRBV28	TRBJ2-7
CASTLGTSGGTDTQYF	-	TRBD2	TRBV7-9	TRBJ2-3
CASSRSGQTSEAFF	few	-	TRBV4-3	TRBJ1-1
CASSLGGVAGYTF	-	-	TRBV7-2	TRBJ1-2
CASSIQGDWNSPLHF	-	-	TRBV18	TRBJ1-6
CASSPQQGARDNSAEAFF	-	TRBD1	TRBV18	TRBJ1-1
CASKQGARVNTEAFF	once	TRBD1	TRBV7-2	TRBJ1-1
CASGLWREETQYF	-	-	TRBV12-5	TRBJ2-5
CSASSPAAFSYEQYF	few	-	TRBV20-1	TRBJ2-7
CASSPQEDRKSGAFF	once	TRBD1	TRBV18	TRBJ1-1
CASSSGTGGVNYGYTF	-	TRBD1	TRBV5-1	TRBJ1-2
CASSRLAGNEQFF	-	TRBD2	TRBV6-2/TRBV6-3	TRBJ2-1
CAISESGAALNYGYTF	-	-	TRBV10-3	TRBJ1-2
CSASDSGNSNQPQHF	-	-	TRBV20-1	TRBJ1-5
CASSQDIAGTDTQYF	-	-	TRBV3-1/TRBV3-2	TRBJ2-3
CASSLEAYRENQPQHF	-	-	TRBV7-8	TRBJ1-5
CASSNQGASNQPQHF	-	-	TRBV18	TRBJ1-5
CASSLGTGGNQPQHF	once	-	TRBV7-2	TRBJ1-5
CASSAGTSNHYQPQHF	-	-	TRBV28	TRBJ1-5
CASTWGTGVSSPLHF	-	TRBD1	TRBV28	TRBJ1-6
CASSPGGGHEQYF	-	-	TRBV27	TRBJ2-7
CASSPGTANSPLHF	-	TRBD1	TRBV7-9	TRBJ1-6
CASSYYLGQGVGTTEAFF	-	TRBD1	TRBV6-2/TRBV6-3	TRBJ1-1
CSVSDRLGLAGGRDTQYF	-	TRBD2	TRBV29-1	TRBJ2-3
CASTSTSTGRQETQYF	few	TRBD1	TRBV5-8	TRBJ2-5
CASSPDTQGARYGYTF	-	TRBD1	TRBV28	TRBJ1-2
CASSLEVGGAWGYTF	-	TRBD1	TRBV7-8	TRBJ1-2
CASKWTGMDYGYTF	-	TRBD1	TRBV27	TRBJ1-2
CASSFQAGNYGYTF	-	-	TRBV7-2	TRBJ1-2
CASSGQGYGYTF	-	TRBD1	TRBV2	TRBJ1-2
CASSITVQGVETQYF	-	TRBD1	TRBV19	TRBJ2-5
CASSILLGGRTGEQFF	-	TRBD2	TRBV5-5	TRBJ2-1
CASSQVAGLEGDEQFF	-	TRBD2	TRBV3-1/TRBV3-2	TRBJ2-1
CATSDVPGTGDNQPQHF	-	TRBD1	TRBV24-1	TRBJ1-5
CASSPDPRQGTFQETQYF	once	TRBD1	TRBV3-1/TRBV3-2	TRBJ2-5
CASSIDPSYSPLHF	-	-	TRBV19	TRBJ1-6
CSVENEGSYGYTF	-	-	TRBV29-1	TRBJ1-2
CASSRDRGHYGYTF	once	TRBD1	TRBV19	TRBJ1-2
CASSFGTTYNEQFF	-	-	TRBV6-1	TRBJ2-1
CASSKRVGLAGGCTSDTQYF	once	-	TRBV21-1	TRBJ2-3
CASSHTSGGAGEQFF	-	TRBD2	TRBV11-1	TRBJ2-1
CASSPTPGQGNQPQHF	-	TRBD1	TRBV18	TRBJ1-5